The 7 T cell receptor beta chains below all came from one sample that was sequenced in a study of CD8 T cells in ankylosing spondylitis (TCRdb year 2017). Paper-wide results and their limitations: Blood from ankylosing spondylitis patients appeared to be characterized by a TCR beta motif made up of under ten highly homologous amino acid variants.

These receptors lack a known antigen. Library preparation employed 5' RACE. The reads were generated on an Illumina HiSeq 2500. TCRdb itself trimmed the public reads at Q25 with fastp, ran MiXCR and retained productive beta chains. Rows with a matching CDR3 protein are joined into one entry that keeps the most common DNA and genes. The sample contains around 490,000 distinct CDR3 sequences, approximately 5.3% of them found a single time. The top ten hold under 4.5% of the sample. Sequencing was done on a sample of blood, either unsorted or a sorted T cell fraction (not recorded which). These TCRs come from a male donor with ankylosing spondylitis.

This clonotype came up many times. The chain has TRBV4-3 and TRBJ1-2; D gene uncertain. This CDR3 is built from 13 residues. The germline V gene has CDR1 LGHNA and CDR2 YSLEER. V was shortened by 0 bases and J by 10 bases, with 12 bases between the two germline ends. CDR3 nucleotide sequence: TGCGCCAGCAGCCAAGATAGGAAGGCGGCCTACACCTTC. It yields the protein CASSQDRKAAYTF.

This clonotype was seen ten or more times. This sequence joins TRBV29-1 and TRBJ2-7; D may correspond to TRBD1 or TRBD2 (5 bases each). CDR1 and CDR2 (germline): SQVTM, ANQGSEA. Trimming took 0 bases from V and 7 from J, leaving 16 bases between them. This CDR3 is built from 14 residues. The CDR3 spells CSVEDLRGPGEQYF. The CDR3 DNA is TGCAGCGTTGAAGATTTGCGAGGGCCAGGGGAGCAGTACTTC.

This clonotype has a count of ten or more. V and J are TRBV11-2 and TRBJ2-7, with a tentative D call TRBD2 (6 bases). The germline CDR1 and CDR2 sequences are SGHAT and FQNNGV. The CDR3 totals 16 residues. Trimming removed 1 base from V and 3 bases from J, with 16 bases in between. CDR3 DNA: TGTGCCAGCAGCTTAGCCCGGGGGATTACCTACTACGAGCAGTACTTC. This translates into CASSLARGITYYEQYF. The full variable domain, completed using reference TRBV11-2 and TRBJ2-7, is EAGVAQSPRYKIIEKRQSVAFWCNPISGHATLYWYQQILGQGPKLLIQFQNNGVVDDSQLPKDRFSAERLKGVDSTLKIQPAKLEDSAVYLCASSLARGITYYEQYFGPGTRLTVT.

V is TRBV7-6 and J is TRBJ2-7, with a weak D call TRBD2 (6 bases). The CDR3 is 13 residues long. Germline V lookup: CDR1 SGHVS, CDR2 FNYEAQ. Deletions cut 5 bases from V and 5 bases from J, with 13 bases between. The CDR3 nucleotides read TGTGCCAGCAGCAACCGACTAGTTCACGAGCAGTACTTC. Protein sequence: CASSNRLVHEQYF. Full variable domain (remainder filled in from reference TRBV7-6 and TRBJ2-7): GAGVSQSPRYKVTKRGQDVALRCDPISGHVSLYWYRQALGQGPEFLTYFNYEAQQDKSGLPNDRFSAERPEGSISTLTIQRTEQRDSAMYRCASSNRLVHEQYFGPGTRLTVT.

This clonotype was picked up a small number of times. This chain uses TRBV5-1 with TRBJ2-5, with 7 bases matching TRBD1. Trimming removed 2 bases from V and 1 base from J; junction bases left unmatched: 23. The CDR3 has 21 amino acids. CDR1 is SGHRS, CDR2 YFSETQ, per germline. In DNA form, the CDR3 reads TGCGCCAGCAGCTTCGGCCTCGGCGCGGATAGACAGGGCCTAGGCCAAGAGACCCAGTACTTC. Encoded protein: CASSFGLGADRQGLGQETQYF. Based on the CDR3 plus reference TRBV5-1 and TRBJ2-5, the full variable domain is KAGVTQTPRYLIKTRGQQVTLSCSPISGHRSVSWYQQTPGQGLQFLFEYFSETQRNKGNFPGRFSGRQFSNSRSEMNVSTLELGDSALYLCASSFGLGADRQGLGQETQYFGPGTRLLVL.

This clonotype occurred many times. The CDR3 loop is CASGGPGQGYNEQFF. The CDR3 DNA is TGTGCCAGCGGAGGCCCGGGACAGGGCTACAATGAGCAGTTCTTC. The V call is TRBV27, the J call TRBJ2-1, with 9 bases identical to TRBD1. CDR3 length: 15 amino acids. CDR1 is MNHEY, CDR2 SMNVEV, per germline (reference sequence). V lost 8 bases, J lost 3 bases, and 8 bases stayed unmatched.

There are many counts of this clonotype. The chain combines TRBV7-2 with TRBJ2-7; TRBD2 agrees at 10 bases. Germline lookup yields CDR1 SGHTA and CDR2 FQGNSA. After removal of 4 bases from V and 3 bases from J, the junction contained 3 bases not matched to a gene. The CDR3 is 14 residues long. CDR3 coding DNA: TGTGCCAGCAGCTCGGGACTAGCGATCTACGAGCAGTACTTC. Protein: CASSSGLAIYEQYF. Based on the CDR3 plus reference TRBV7-2 and TRBJ2-7, the full variable domain is GAGVSQSPSNKVTEKGKDVELRCDPISGHTALYWYRQSLGQGLEFLIYFQGNSAPDKSGLPSDRFSAERTGGSVSTLTIQRTQQEDSAVYLCASSSGLAIYEQYFGPGTRLTVT.